These 9 T cell receptor beta chains were sequenced from one sample in a study of patients and donors after allogeneic stem cell transplantation. TCRdb ran MiXCR on the RT-PCR reads and lists one entry per CDR3 protein. The data hold 200,000 to 250,000 distinct CDR3 sequences, with less than 15% observed a single time. Sequencing used blood, either unsorted or a sorted T cell fraction (not recorded which). These receptor sequences come from a human donor who was either an allogeneic HSCT recipient or a stem cell or donor lymphocyte infusion donor (not recorded which). It is not recorded whose cells these are; they may come from a transplant donor.

The CDR3 here is CASSQWPVGDTEAFF. For the CDR3, the DNA is TGCGCCAGCAGCCAATGGCCGGTTGGGGACACTGAAGCTTTCTTT. The chain combines TRBV4-1 with TRBJ1-1; unclear D gene. The CDR3 runs to 15 residues. The ends were cut back, 2 bases at V and 3 bases at J, with 13 bases in the middle. CDR1 is MGHRA and CDR2 is YSYEKL in the germline V gene.

This clonotype has just one count. V is TRBV12-5 and J is TRBJ2-1, with D tentatively TRBD1 or TRBD2 (5 bases each). The CDR3 spans 15 residues. V was shortened by 5 bases and J by 5 bases, with 16 bases between the two germline ends. Germline V gene lookup returns CDR1 LGHNT and CDR2 FRNRAP. This CDR3 is CASGAPGTPDNEQFF. The CDR3 DNA sequence: TGTGCTAGTGGTGCCCCCGGGACCCCTGACAATGAGCAGTTCTTC.

CDR3 region: CSARDYRRDYGYTF. The CDR3 bases are TGCAGTGCTAGAGATTATCGCAGGGACTATGGCTACACCTTC. The chain is built from TRBV20-1 and TRBJ1-2; D perhaps matches TRBD1 (5 bases). The germline V gene has CDR1 DFQATT and CDR2 SNEGSKA (reference sequence). This CDR3 has 14 amino acids. Trimming removed 0 bases from V and 3 bases from J, with 11 bases in between.

This clonotype was seen a handful of times. The chain couples TRBV4-1 to TRBJ2-5; D is unclear. V was cut by 1 base and J by 5 bases, with 11 bases left in between. The CDR3 is 14 amino acids. From germline, CDR1 is MGHRA and CDR2 YSYEKL. The CDR3 DNA reads TGCGCCAGCAGCCAAGGAGGAATGGGGGAGACCCAGTACTTC. It is translated as CASSQGGMGETQYF.

V usage is TRBV3-1 and J usage is TRBJ1-4; tentatively, D is TRBD1 (6 bases). The V gene lost 1 base and the J gene lost 5 bases, with 11 bases spanning the gap. CDR3 length equals 15 residues. The germline V gene has CDR1 LGHDT and CDR2 YNNKEL (reference sequence). In nucleotides, the CDR3 is TGTGCCAGCAGCCAAGGATCTACAGGGAATGAAAAACTGTTTTTT. It codes for CASSQGSTGNEKLFF. Filled out from reference TRBV3-1 and TRBJ1-4, the complete variable domain reads DTAVSQTPKYLVTQMGNDKSIKCEQNLGHDTMYWYKQDSKKFLKIMFSYNNKELIINETVPNRFSPKSPDKAHLNLHINSLELGDSAVYFCASSQGSTGNEKLFFGSGTQLSVL.

This clonotype turned up a few times. The V call is TRBV18, the J call TRBJ1-4; D gene uncertain. The germline gives CDR1 KGHSH, CDR2 LQKENI. Trimming took off 0 bases at V and 4 bases at J, with 6 bases between the two ends. The length of the CDR3 is 14 residues. CDR3 sequence reads: CASSPPIYNEKLFF. The DNA of the CDR3 is TGTGCCAGCTCACCACCGATCTATAATGAAAAACTGTTTTTT.

In its sample, this clonotype was seen many times. The chain uses TRBV7-6 and TRBJ2-1; weak D call: TRBD1 (5 bases). In germline, CDR1 is SGHVS, CDR2 FNYEAQ. This CDR3 contains 14 residues. V was clipped by 0 bases and J by 5 bases, with 8 bases between them. The CDR3 DNA is TGTGCCAGCAGCTTAGCAGGACACAACAATGAGCAGTTCTTC. This translates into CASSLAGHNNEQFF.

This clonotype was seen a handful of times. The rearrangement uses TRBV9 and TRBJ2-7; 7 bases agree with TRBD2. Germline trimming cut 3 bases from V and 1 base from J; bases unmatched to any gene: 7. Germline V gene lookup returns CDR1 SGDLS and CDR2 YYNGEE. The CDR3 loop spans 15 amino acids. This chain's CDR3 is CASSAYGGTSYEQYF. DNA of the CDR3: TGTGCCAGCAGCGCGTACGGGGGGACGTCCTACGAGCAGTACTTC.

CDR3: CASMIRGSGANVLTF. The CDR3 nucleotides are TGTGCCAGCATGATCAGGGGATCTGGGGCCAACGTCCTGACTTTC. The J gene is TRBJ2-6, the V gene TRBV6-1, with a possible D match to TRBD1 (6 bases). Germline CDR1 reads MNHNS; CDR2 reads SASEGT. This CDR3 has 15 residues. Between the trimmed V and J ends, which lost 7 bases and 1 base, there was a span of 11 bases.